What follows are 21 T cell receptor beta chains derived from one specimen sequenced in a study of radiation and T cells in renal cell carcinoma. The assay was immunoSEQ multiplex PCR, and TCRdb's table has in-frame clones only and misses some. Counted here are around 130,000 clones, 70% to 90% occurring once; the ten biggest clones make up around 6%. Time point indicated: blood 2 weeks post-SBRT. Specified treatment: 15 Gy SBRT to primary tumor, nephrectomy 4 weeks later. The sample here was blood, taken from a patient whose treatment included radiotherapy and nephrectomy. These receptors were obtained from a woman between 70 and 85 years old with renal cell carcinoma.

This clone was seen just once. This chain connects TRBV30 to TRBJ2-5, with a possible D match to TRBD2 (6 bases). Germline V CDR1 and CDR2: GTSNPN, SVGIG (reference sequence). This CDR3 comprises 15 residues. Trimming took off 0 bases at V and 1 base at J, with 12 bases between the two ends. Here the CDR3 reads CAWSVTRGAQETQYF. The DNA of the CDR3 is TGTGCCTGGAGTGTCACCCGCGGGGCCCAAGAGACCCAGTACTTC.

The rearrangement joins TRBV7-2 to TRBJ2-3; D call uncertain. Trimming took off 5 bases at V and 1 base at J, with 4 bases between the two ends. Germline lookup yields CDR1 SGHTA and CDR2 FQGNSA. CDR3 size: 12 residues. The CDR3 sequence: CASSTRTDTQYF. The DNA for the CDR3 is TGTGCCAGCAGCACACGCACAGATACGCAGTATTTT.

The genes are TRBV28 and TRBJ1-2; unclear D gene. CDR3 length: 11 amino acids. From germline, CDR1 is MDHEN and CDR2 SYDVKM. The V end lost 3 bases, the J end lost 7 bases, and 6 bases lay between the germline ends. The CDR3 loop reads CASSFARGYTF. The CDR3 DNA follows: TGTGCCAGCAGTTTCGCACGTGGCTACACCTTC.

This clone was found once. The chain uses TRBV6-5 and TRBJ2-2; D gene unclear. The CDR3 consists of 15 residues. The ends were cut back, 7 bases at V and 0 bases at J, with 12 bases in the middle. Germline lookup yields CDR1 MNHEY and CDR2 SVGAGI. In DNA form, the CDR3 reads TGTGCCAGCACCCCTTTTCCTGCGAACACCGGGGAGCTGTTTTTT. It encodes CASTPFPANTGELFF.

This clone was counted a single time. The V gene is TRBV6-5, the J gene TRBJ2-7, with a weak D call TRBD2 (5 bases). Trimming cost V 0 bases and J 5 bases, with 8 bases left between them. This CDR3 has 13 residues. Per the germline V gene, CDR1 is MNHEY and CDR2 is SVGAGI. CDR3 sequence: CASSYSNGDEQYF. The DNA for the CDR3 is TGTGCCAGCAGTTACTCGAACGGGGACGAGCAGTACTTC.

The chain carries TRBV18 and TRBJ2-5; D possibly matches TRBD1 or TRBD2 (5 bases each). V was clipped by 3 bases and J by 0 bases, with 17 bases between them. Germline lookup yields CDR1 KGHSH and CDR2 LQKENI. The CDR3 runs 17 residues. CDR3 coding DNA: TGTGCCAGCTCACCGGGTAGAACGGGGACGGACCAAGAGACCCAGTACTTC. Its translation: CASSPGRTGTDQETQYF.

This chain uses TRBV28 with TRBJ2-7; TRBD1 matches at 7 bases. With V trimmed by 5 bases and J by 3 bases, 7 bases remained unmatched. CDR1 and CDR2 (germline): MDHEN, SYDVKM. CDR3 length: 14 amino acids. The CDR3 loop reads CASSVNRGYYEQYF. The CDR3, as DNA: TGTGCCAGCAGTGTAAACAGGGGTTACTACGAGCAGTACTTC.

This rearrangement joins TRBV7-6 to TRBJ2-1, with unresolved D. Germline V gene lookup returns CDR1 SGHVS and CDR2 FNYEAQ. Trimming took 8 bases from V and 9 from J, leaving 17 bases between them. The CDR3 consists of 13 residues. The CDR3 DNA sequence: TGTGCCAGCCTAGTAGGGCCAGGTCGTGAGCAGTTCTTC. Its translation is CASLVGPGREQFF.

The J gene is TRBJ1-2, the V gene TRBV29-1; D is perhaps TRBD1 (6 bases). The CDR3 sequence is 13 residues long. In germline, CDR1 is SQVTM, CDR2 ANQGSEA. Deletions cut 3 bases from V and 8 bases from J, with 16 bases between. This chain's CDR3 is CSVDSQGSGGYTF. Here the CDR3 DNA reads TGCAGCGTTGACAGTCAGGGGTCGGGGGGCTACACCTTC.

The rearrangement uses TRBV7-3 and TRBJ2-7; 7 positions match TRBD1. Germline V CDR1 and CDR2: SGHTA, FQGTGA. Trimming cost V 6 bases and J 7 bases; bases outside gene matches: 12. This CDR3 is built from 14 residues. The CDR3 nucleotides read TGTGCCAGCAGACCAACCCGGGACAGAGAAGAGCAGTACTTC. This gives the protein CASRPTRDREEQYF.

The chain is built from TRBV6-1 and TRBJ1-2; TRBD1 aligns across 8 bases. CDR1 MNHNS and CDR2 SASEGT come from the germline V gene. J gave up 4 bases and V 6 bases, and 7 bases lay outside the gene matches. The CDR3 runs to 14 residues. CDR3 region: CASSRVGTGYGYTF. DNA of the CDR3: TGTGCCAGCAGCCGGGTTGGGACAGGCTATGGCTACACCTTC.

The V gene is TRBV4-1, the J gene TRBJ1-2, with 10 positions matching TRBD1. Germline V gene lookup returns CDR1 MGHRA and CDR2 YSYEKL. The CDR3 is made up of 15 amino acids. After removal of 1 base from V and 8 bases from J, the junction contained 7 bases not matched to a gene. The chain's CDR3 is CASSQGGQGDGGYTF. CDR3 nucleotide sequence: TGCGCCAGCAGCCAAGGAGGACAGGGGGACGGAGGCTACACCTTC.

V is TRBV19 and J is TRBJ2-7; 10 bases map to TRBD2. CDR1 and CDR2 from the germline V gene are LNHDA and SQIVND (reference sequence). The ends lost 5 bases at V and 7 bases at J; junction bases unmatched: 5. The CDR3 is 13 amino acids. In DNA form, the CDR3 reads TGTGCCAGTAGTTTTAGCGGGGGGAATGAGCAGTACTTC. It specifies CASSFSGGNEQYF.

This sequence joins TRBV15 and TRBJ2-7; the match to TRBD2 covers 9 bases. Germline assignment: CDR1 LNHNV and CDR2 YYDKDF (reference sequence). This CDR3 region has 15 residues. Trimming at V came to 5 bases and at J to 0 bases, leaving 5 bases not matched to a gene. CDR3 protein: CATSVSGGPSYEQYF. For the CDR3, the DNA is TGTGCCACCAGCGTAAGCGGGGGGCCCTCCTACGAGCAGTACTTC. Based on the CDR3 plus reference TRBV15 and TRBJ2-7, the full variable domain is DAMVIQNPRYQVTQFGKPVTLSCSQTLNHNVMYWYQQKSSQAPKLLFHYYDKDFNNEADTPDNFQSRRPNTSFCFLDIRSPGLGDTAMYLCATSVSGGPSYEQYFGPGTRLTVT.

This clone was seen only a few times. J is TRBJ1-1 and V is TRBV30; D is ambiguous. CDR3 size: 13 residues. Germline V gene data show CDR1 as GTSNPN and CDR2 as SVGIG (reference sequence). Trimming cost V 0 bases and J 0 bases, with 5 bases left between them. The CDR3 coding sequence is TGTGCCTGGAGTGTACGGCTGAACACTGAAGCTTTCTTT. Amino acids: CAWSVRLNTEAFF. Full variable domain (missing parts from reference TRBV30 and TRBJ1-1): SQTIHQWPATLVQPVGSPLSLECTVEGTSNPNLYWYRQAAGRGLQLLFYSVGIGQISSEVPQNLSASRPQDRQFILSSKKLLLSDSGFYLCAWSVRLNTEAFFGQGTRLTVV.

This chain uses TRBV5-1 with TRBJ2-3, with D tentatively TRBD1 or TRBD2 (6 bases each). CDR3 length: 17 amino acids. The germline V and J ends were trimmed by 3 bases and 1 base, with 18 bases remaining between them. Per the germline V gene, CDR1 is SGHRS and CDR2 is YFSETQ. The CDR3 DNA reads TGCGCCAGCAGCTCATCGGGGGCCCGTAGGGGCACAGATACGCAGTATTTT. This encodes CASSSSGARRGTDTQYF.

V gene TRBV5-1 combines with J gene TRBJ1-2; 9 bases line up with TRBD1. The ends lost 4 bases at V and 2 bases at J; junction bases unmatched: 6. CDR3 length: 15 residues. Germline V gene sequence: CDR1 SGHRS, CDR2 YFSETQ. CDR3 DNA sequence: TGCGCCAGCAGCCGGGGACAGGGCGCCAACTATGGCTACACCTTC. Amino acids: CASSRGQGANYGYTF.

The chain links TRBV19 to TRBJ1-1, with 9 nucleotides matching TRBD1. The germline CDR1 and CDR2 sequences are LNHDA and SQIVND (reference sequence). V was pared by 6 bases and J by 1 base, with 3 bases of the junction left unmatched. CDR3 length: 14 residues. As DNA, the CDR3 is TGTGCCAGTAGGGACAGGGGACAGAACACTGAAGCTTTCTTT. Residues: CASRDRGQNTEAFF.

The chain recombines TRBV9 with TRBJ1-6; D unresolved. V was shortened by 3 bases and J by 7 bases, with 14 bases between the two germline ends. This CDR3 is built from 15 residues. The germline V gene has CDR1 SGDLS and CDR2 YYNGEE. This chain's CDR3 is CASSASQSTNSPLHF. CDR3 bases: TGTGCCAGCAGCGCCTCTCAATCAACAAATTCACCCCTCCACTTT.

This clone turned up a few times. The V and J genes are TRBV9 and TRBJ2-2; no reliable D call. Germline V lookup: CDR1 SGDLS, CDR2 YYNGEE. This CDR3 spans 13 amino acids. V was cut by 0 bases and J by 3 bases, with 3 bases left in between. The CDR3 DNA reads as TGTGCCAGCAGCGTAGTGTACACCGGGGAGCTGTTTTTT. Residues: CASSVVYTGELFF.

The chain links TRBV7-9 to TRBJ2-3; TRBD1 agrees at 8 bases. Germline trimming cut 5 bases from V and 4 bases from J; bases unmatched to any gene: 11. Per germline, CDR1 SEHNR and CDR2 FQNEAQ (reference sequence). The CDR3 contains 16 residues. DNA of the CDR3: TGTGCCAGCAGCGGACGGACAGGGAAAGGGGCAGATACGCAGTATTTT. Translated, it gives CASSGRTGKGADTQYF. The full variable domain, with the rest looked up from reference TRBV7-9 and TRBJ2-3, is DTGVSQNPRHKITKRGQNVTFRCDPISEHNRLYWYRQTLGQGPEFLTYFQNEAQLEKSRLLSDRFSAERPKGSFSTLEIQRTEQGDSAMYLCASSGRTGKGADTQYFGPGTRLTVL.